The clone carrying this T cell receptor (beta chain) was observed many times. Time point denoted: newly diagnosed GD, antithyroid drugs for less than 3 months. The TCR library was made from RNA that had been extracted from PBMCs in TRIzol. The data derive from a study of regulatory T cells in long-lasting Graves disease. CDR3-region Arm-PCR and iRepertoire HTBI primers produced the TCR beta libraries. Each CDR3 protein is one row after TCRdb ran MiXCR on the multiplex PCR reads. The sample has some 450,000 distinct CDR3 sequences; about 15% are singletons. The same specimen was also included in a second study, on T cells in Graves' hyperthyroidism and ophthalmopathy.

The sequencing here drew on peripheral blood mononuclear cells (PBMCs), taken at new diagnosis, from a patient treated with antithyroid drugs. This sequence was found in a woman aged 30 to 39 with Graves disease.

CDR3 protein: CASSQDSGSLAADTQYF. The CDR3, as DNA: TGCGCCAGCAGCCAAGATTCGGGCAGCTTAGCAGCAGATACGCAGTATTTT. The chain uses TRBV4-3 and TRBJ2-3; D gene uncertain. CDR3 length: 17 residues. The germline V gene has CDR1 LGHNA and CDR2 YSLEER. The V end was cut by 0 bases, the J end by 4 bases, with 17 bases between.